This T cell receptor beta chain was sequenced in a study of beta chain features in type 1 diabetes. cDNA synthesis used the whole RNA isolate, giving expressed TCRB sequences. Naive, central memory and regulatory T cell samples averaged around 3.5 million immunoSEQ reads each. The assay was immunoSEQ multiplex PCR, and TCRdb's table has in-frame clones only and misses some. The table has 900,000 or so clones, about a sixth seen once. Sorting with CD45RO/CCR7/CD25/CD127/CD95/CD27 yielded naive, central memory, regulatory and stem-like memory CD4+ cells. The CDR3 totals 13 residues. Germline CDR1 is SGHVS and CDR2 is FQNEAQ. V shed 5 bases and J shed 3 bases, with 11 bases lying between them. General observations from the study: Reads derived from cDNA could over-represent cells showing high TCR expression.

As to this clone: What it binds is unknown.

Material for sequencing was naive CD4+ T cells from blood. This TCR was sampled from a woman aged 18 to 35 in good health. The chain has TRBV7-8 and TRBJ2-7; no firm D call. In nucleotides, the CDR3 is TGTGCCAGCAGCCGGAGTACAAGCTACGAGCAGTACTTC. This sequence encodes CASSRSTSYEQYF.